The 7 T cell receptor beta chains reported below all come from one sample, sequenced in a study of cytomegalovirus exposure and HLA in healthy donors. Researchers ran the PCR with 60 Vbeta and 13 Jbeta primers. Profiled with immunoSEQ multiplex PCR; TCRdb holds only in-frame clones, not every one. The sample has 100,000 to 150,000 clones, roughly four fifths seen once. Input material: PBMCs. The receptors derive from a boy younger than 18 in good health and CMV-seronegative.

This clone came up once. The CDR3, as DNA: TGTGCCTGGTCTAGCGGGGGTTACAATGAGCAGTTCTTC. Its translation: CAWSSGGYNEQFF. The chain employs TRBV30 and TRBJ2-1; 10 bases match TRBD2. The trim removed 5 bases at V and 4 bases at J, leaving 2 bases unmatched. Germline-derived CDR1 and CDR2 are GTSNPN and SVGIG (reference sequence). The CDR3 consists of 13 residues. Combining the CDR3 with reference TRBV30 and TRBJ2-1 gives the whole variable domain SQTIHQWPATLVQPVGSPLSLECTVEGTSNPNLYWYRQAAGRGLQLLFYSVGIGQISSEVPQNLSASRPQDRQFILSSKKLLLSDSGFYLCAWSSGGYNEQFFGPGTRLTVL.

This clone occurred a few times. The rearrangement joins TRBV2 to TRBJ2-7; D is uncertain. The germline V and J ends were trimmed by 4 bases and 5 bases, with 15 bases remaining between them. The germline gives CDR1 SNHLY, CDR2 FYNNEI. The CDR3 sequence is 14 residues long. Here the CDR3 reads CASSVGKESHEQYF. CDR3 nucleotide sequence: TGTGCCAGCAGTGTCGGCAAGGAGTCCCACGAGCAGTACTTC.

V is TRBV5-4 and J is TRBJ1-2, with TRBD1 as a possible D gene (5 bases). Germline V lookup: CDR1 SGHNT, CDR2 YYREEE (reference sequence). V was clipped by 1 base and J by 8 bases, with 12 bases between them. This CDR3 has 13 amino acids. The CDR3 region has the DNA TGTGCCAGCAGCTTGCCCGGGACTTCGGGCTACACCTTC. This translates into CASSLPGTSGYTF.

The chain links TRBV2 to TRBJ2-5, with D perhaps matching TRBD2 (7 bases). CDR1 SNHLY and CDR2 FYNNEI come from the germline V gene. CDR3 length: 12 residues. Trimming shortened V by 7 bases and J by 4 bases, and 10 bases separated the two germline ends. The CDR3 loop reads CASKGGGETQYF. The CDR3 DNA reads as TGTGCCAGCAAGGGGGGGGGAGAGACCCAGTACTTC. The full variable domain, in which reference TRBV2 and TRBJ2-5 provide the parts outside the CDR3, is EPEVTQTPSHQVTQMGQEVILRCVPISNHLYFYWYRQILGQKVEFLVSFYNNEISEKSEIFDDQFSVERPDGSNFTLKIRSTKLEDSAMYFCASKGGGETQYFGPGTRLLVL.

The chain has TRBV5-1 and TRBJ1-4; 9 bases agree with TRBD1. The CDR3 runs 15 residues. Unmatched junction bases numbered 7, after V lost 5 bases and J lost 5 bases. Germline-derived CDR1 and CDR2 are SGHRS and YFSETQ. CDR3 in DNA: TGCGCCAGCAGGGAAACAGGGGGCACGAATGAAAAACTGTTTTTT. This sequence encodes CASRETGGTNEKLFF. The variable domain in full, completed from reference TRBV5-1 and TRBJ1-4, reads KAGVTQTPRYLIKTRGQQVTLSCSPISGHRSVSWYQQTPGQGLQFLFEYFSETQRNKGNFPGRFSGRQFSNSRSEMNVSTLELGDSALYLCASRETGGTNEKLFFGSGTQLSVL.

V gene TRBV2 combines with J gene TRBJ1-2; possibly TRBD1 for D (6 bases). The CDR3 is 11 amino acids. V was pared by 9 bases and J by 3 bases, with 8 bases between. The germline V gene has CDR1 SNHLY and CDR2 FYNNEI. The CDR3 spells CASQGYYGYTF. The CDR3 bases are TGTGCCAGTCAGGGGTACTATGGCTACACCTTC.

The chain recombines TRBV7-9 with TRBJ2-7, with TRBD2 matching 11 bases. With V trimmed by 5 bases and J by 5 bases, 11 bases remained unmatched. This CDR3 region has 16 residues. Germline lookup yields CDR1 SEHNR and CDR2 FQNEAQ (reference sequence). The CDR3 DNA follows: TGTGCCAGCAGCGATACGCCCACTAGCGGGAGAAACGAGCAGTACTTC. Its translation: CASSDTPTSGRNEQYF. The whole variable domain, filled in from reference TRBV7-9 and TRBJ2-7, reads DTGVSQNPRHKITKRGQNVTFRCDPISEHNRLYWYRQTLGQGPEFLTYFQNEAQLEKSRLLSDRFSAERPKGSFSTLEIQRTEQGDSAMYLCASSDTPTSGRNEQYFGPGTRLTVT.